Listed here is a single T cell receptor (beta chain). The CDR3 extends over 15 amino acids. The V segment lost 1 base and the J segment 5 bases; nucleotides outside the gene matches: 7. Germline V gives CDR1 LGHNA, CDR2 YNFKEQ. The sequenced target, TCR beta, came from blood CD8+ and CD4+ T cells. The multiple sclerosis controls were treatment-naive patients affected by stable or active relapsing-remitting disease. While CD8+ and CD4+ T cells were isolated negatively, TEMRA cells were enriched by FACS. Reverse transcription used about 0.45 to 1 ug RNA and random hexamers. The authors amplified TCR beta CDR3 across 54 Vbeta and 13 Jbeta using immunoSEQ multiplex PCR. TCRdb passed the immunoSEQ multiplex PCR reads through MiXCR, listing each CDR3 protein once. The sample lists hundreds of thousands of distinct CDR3 sequences; about 95% were seen once. This sample was included in a study of CD8 T cells in Susac syndrome.

The chain combines TRBV4-2 with TRBJ2-7, with 8 bases identical to TRBD1. Sequencing was done on a sample of CD4+ T cells from PBMCs. This clonotype was sampled from a human donor with multiple sclerosis. In nucleotides, the CDR3 is TGTGCCAGCAGCCAAGCCGGACAGGGTCGAAACGAGCAGTACTTC. It encodes CASSQAGQGRNEQYF.